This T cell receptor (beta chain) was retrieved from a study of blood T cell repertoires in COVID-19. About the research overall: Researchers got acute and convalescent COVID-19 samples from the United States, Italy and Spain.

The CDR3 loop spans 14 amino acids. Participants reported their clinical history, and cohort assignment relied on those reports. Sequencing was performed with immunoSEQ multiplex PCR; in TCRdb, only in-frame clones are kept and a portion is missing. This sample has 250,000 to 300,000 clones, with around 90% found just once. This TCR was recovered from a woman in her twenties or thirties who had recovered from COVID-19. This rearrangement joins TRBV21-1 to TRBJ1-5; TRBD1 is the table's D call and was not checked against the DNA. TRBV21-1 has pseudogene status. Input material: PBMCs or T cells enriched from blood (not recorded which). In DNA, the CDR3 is TGTGCCAGCAGCAAACGACAGCCTGATCAGCCCCAGCATTTT. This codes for CASSKRQPDQPQHF.